Following are 24 T cell receptor beta chains from one sample sequenced in a study of technical replicates of blood from a handful of donors. The protocol was immunoSEQ multiplex PCR, while the TCRdb copy is restricted to in-frame clones and leaves out a portion. This sample has about 80,000 clones, with approximately 91% found just once. Sequenced: T cells isolated from PBMCs. The receptors derive from a human donor in good health.

This chain links TRBV5-8 with TRBJ2-5, with 11 bases lining up with TRBD2. The CDR3 is 15 residues long. V lost 5 bases to trimming and J lost 5 bases; unmatched junction nucleotides: 8. Germline V CDR1 and CDR2: SGHTS, YDEGEE. The CDR3 DNA is TGTGCCAGCAGTTCTACTAGCGGGAGTAGGGAGACCCAGTACTTC. This sequence encodes CASSSTSGSRETQYF. The full variable domain, with the rest looked up from reference TRBV5-8 and TRBJ2-5, is EAGVTQSPTHLIKTRGQQATLRCSPISGHTSVYWYQQALGLGLQFLLWYDEGEERNRGNFPPRFSGRQFPNYSSELNVNALELEDSALYLCASSSTSGSRETQYFGPGTRLLVL.

This rearrangement joins TRBV13 to TRBJ1-2, with D possibly TRBD1 on 6 matching bases. V was pared by 5 bases and J by 5 bases, with 12 bases between. Germline V gene lookup returns CDR1 PRHDT and CDR2 FYEKMQ (reference sequence). The CDR3 length is 13 residues. The CDR3 is CASSLRGLYGYTF. The CDR3 nucleotides are TGTGCCAGCAGCCTCAGGGGATTATATGGCTACACCTTC.

This sequence joins TRBV7-8 and TRBJ2-5, with no clear D. The germline V gene has CDR1 SGHVS and CDR2 FQNEAQ. The CDR3 totals 13 residues. V lost 1 base, J lost 5 bases, and 8 bases lay in between. CDR3 sequence reads: CASSLDRAETQYF. The CDR3 coding sequence is TGTGCCAGCAGCTTAGACAGAGCCGAGACCCAGTACTTC.

The chain uses TRBV7-6 and TRBJ1-2, with D unresolved. The CDR3 spans 13 residues. Trimming took off 5 bases at V and 4 bases at J, with 11 bases between the two ends. CDR1 is SGHVS and CDR2 is FNYEAQ in the germline V gene. The CDR3: CASSPLASYGYTF. DNA of the CDR3: TGTGCCAGCAGCCCCCTGGCTTCCTATGGCTACACCTTC. Full variable domain (rest looked up from reference TRBV7-6 and TRBJ1-2): GAGVSQSPRYKVTKRGQDVALRCDPISGHVSLYWYRQALGQGPEFLTYFNYEAQQDKSGLPNDRFSAERPEGSISTLTIQRTEQRDSAMYRCASSPLASYGYTFGSGTRLTVV.

This rearrangement joins TRBV18 to TRBJ1-3; weak D call: TRBD1 (6 bases). Trimming removed 3 bases at V and 4 bases at J, with 13 bases between. The germline V gene has CDR1 KGHSH and CDR2 LQKENI. This CDR3 region has 15 residues. As DNA, the CDR3 is TGTGCCAGCTCACCCGGGACACAGGCGGGAAACACCATATATTTT. The encoded protein is CASSPGTQAGNTIYF.

The CDR3 coding sequence is TGTGCCACCGTATCCCCTAGACAGGCCTGCTCCTACGAGCAGTACTTC. It codes for CATVSPRQACSYEQYF. The chain is built from TRBV6-7 and TRBJ2-7, with a tentative D call TRBD1 (6 bases). TRBV6-7 belongs to the ORF category, with a function that is uncertain. CDR3 size: 16 residues. V was clipped by 10 bases and J by 0 bases, with 22 bases between them.

The chain links TRBV6-1 to TRBJ1-3, with a tentative D call TRBD1 (6 bases). In germline, CDR1 is MNHNS, CDR2 SASEGT. This CDR3 spans 17 amino acids. Trimming shortened V by 2 bases and J by 4 bases, and 18 bases separated the two germline ends. CDR3 nucleotides: TGTGCCAGCAGTGAATCCCAATCCGTGACAGGAGGAAACACCATATATTTT. Translation: CASSESQSVTGGNTIYF.

V and J are TRBV7-8 and TRBJ1-1; D unclear. The ends were cut back, 2 bases at V and 5 bases at J, with 9 bases in the middle. Germline V gives CDR1 SGHVS, CDR2 FQNEAQ. The CDR3 has 13 residues. CDR3 sequence (DNA): TGTGCCAGCAGCTTATACATTTGGACTGAAGCTTTCTTT. This translates into CASSLYIWTEAFF.

The V call is TRBV28, the J call TRBJ2-3; 7 bases line up with TRBD2. CDR3 length: 15 residues. In germline, CDR1 is MDHEN, CDR2 SYDVKM. J was trimmed by 0 bases and V by 9 bases; bases with no gene match: 9. In DNA form, the CDR3 reads TGTGCCAGTCTTGGGCCCGGGGGGAGCACAGATACGCAGTATTTT. Its translation is CASLGPGGSTDTQYF.

The rearrangement uses TRBV29-1 and TRBJ1-1; D is uncertain. The V gene's germline CDR1 is SQVTM and CDR2 ANQGSEA. The germline V and J ends were trimmed by 4 bases and 3 bases, with 9 bases remaining between them. CDR3 length equals 12 residues. CDR3 protein: CSVGLRYTEAFF. The CDR3 DNA reads as TGCAGCGTTGGACTGCGGTACACTGAAGCTTTCTTT.

The CDR3 here is CASSPAAGGEKLFF. CDR3 sequence (DNA): TGTGCCAGTAGTCCCGCGGCAGGGGGTGAAAAACTGTTTTTT. The chain recombines TRBV19 with TRBJ1-4; 7 bases are a match to TRBD1. Germline CDR1 is LNHDA and CDR2 is SQIVND (reference sequence). Trimming took 5 bases from V and 7 from J; bases not matched to a gene: 7. The CDR3 consists of 14 residues.

The chain employs TRBV6-1 and TRBJ2-7; 8 nucleotides agree with TRBD1. Germline V CDR1 and CDR2: MNHNS, SASEGT. CDR3 size: 14 residues. Trimming at V came to 6 bases and at J to 0 bases, leaving 4 bases not matched to a gene. CDR3 protein: CASRTGAPSYEQYF. CDR3 coding DNA: TGTGCCAGCAGGACAGGGGCGCCCTCCTACGAGCAGTACTTC.

V gene TRBV9 combines with J gene TRBJ2-2; D gene unclear. This CDR3 contains 16 residues. V dropped 2 bases and J dropped 2 bases, with 13 bases sitting between them. Looked up from germline, CDR1 is SGDLS and CDR2 is YYNGEE. The CDR3: CASSVLGDVNTGELFF. The CDR3 DNA reads as TGTGCCAGCAGCGTCCTCGGAGACGTTAACACCGGGGAGCTGTTTTTT.

The chain is built from TRBV5-5 and TRBJ2-7, with 8 nucleotides matching TRBD1. With V trimmed by 4 bases and J by 3 bases, 9 bases remained unmatched. This CDR3 is 15 amino acids long. The germline V gene encodes CDR1 SGHKS and CDR2 YYEKEE (reference sequence). CDR3 sequence: CASSRDRGNIYEQYF. CDR3 in DNA: TGTGCCAGCAGCCGTGACAGGGGTAATATCTACGAGCAGTACTTC.

The chain links TRBV30 to TRBJ2-2; TRBD1 matches 9 bases. This CDR3 is built from 23 residues. J lost 2 bases, V lost 1 base, and 26 bases had no gene match. Germline values: CDR1 GTSNPN, CDR2 SVGIG (reference sequence). The CDR3 region is CAWSGLGAGQGSSGTPNTGELFF. The CDR3 coding sequence is TGTGCCTGGAGTGGGTTGGGCGCGGGACAGGGTTCGTCCGGGACTCCAAACACCGGGGAGCTGTTTTTT.

The chain joins TRBV19 to TRBJ2-7, with TRBD1 identical over 11 bases. The CDR3 length is 13 residues. The germline CDR1 and CDR2 sequences are LNHDA and SQIVND (reference sequence). Unmatched junction bases numbered 4, after V lost 5 bases and J lost 7 bases. CDR3 nucleotides: TGTGCCAGTAGTGCCGGACAGGGGGCGGAGCAGTACTTC. Protein product: CASSAGQGAEQYF.

The chain has TRBV2 and TRBJ1-1, with D perhaps matching TRBD1 (5 bases). This CDR3 comprises 17 residues. The V and J ends lost 5 bases and 0 bases respectively, with 19 bases between them. The V gene's germline CDR1 is SNHLY and CDR2 FYNNEI. The CDR3 DNA sequence: TGTGCCAGCAGTTTCTCTACGAACAGGAAGATGAACACTGAAGCTTTCTTT. This translates into CASSFSTNRKMNTEAFF.

This clone was recorded a few times. The chain joins TRBV4-1 to TRBJ2-1; 10 positions agree with TRBD2. The germline V gene encodes CDR1 MGHRA and CDR2 YSYEKL. With V trimmed by 2 bases and J by 8 bases, 12 bases remained unmatched. The CDR3 totals 17 residues. The CDR3 sequence: CASSQKGWPSGSDEQFF. As DNA, the CDR3 is TGCGCCAGCAGCCAAAAGGGGTGGCCTAGCGGGAGTGATGAGCAGTTCTTC.

V is TRBV7-8 and J is TRBJ2-7; maybe TRBD1 (5 bases). Germline lookup yields CDR1 SGHVS and CDR2 FQNEAQ. Trimming stripped 5 bases from V and 2 bases from J, with 13 bases between. This CDR3 comprises 14 residues. In DNA, the CDR3 is TGTGCCAGCAGCCCTCTGACAGCGACCTACGAGCAGTACTTC. Translation: CASSPLTATYEQYF.

This sequence joins TRBV19 and TRBJ1-5; D not certain. CDR3 length: 16 amino acids. V lost 6 bases to trimming and J lost 1 base, with 16 bases between them. Germline-derived CDR1 and CDR2 are LNHDA and SQIVND (reference sequence). In DNA form, the CDR3 reads TGTGCCAGTAGATCCAGAAAATTAGCGAGCAATCAGCCCCAGCATTTT. It yields the protein CASRSRKLASNQPQHF.

This chain links TRBV19 with TRBJ1-5, with 10 bases lining up with TRBD1. This CDR3 comprises 16 residues. The ends lost 4 bases at V and 6 bases at J; junction bases unmatched: 9. Per the germline V gene, CDR1 is LNHDA and CDR2 is SQIVND (reference sequence). CDR3 residues: CASSKTGTGDIQPQHF. The DNA of the CDR3 is TGTGCCAGTAGTAAGACCGGGACAGGGGATATTCAGCCCCAGCATTTT.

This chain connects TRBV7-3 to TRBJ2-1; 11 nucleotides line up with TRBD2. The CDR3 totals 15 residues. Germline values: CDR1 SGHTA, CDR2 FQGTGA. V shed 5 bases, J shed 6 bases, and the junction held 6 bases outside the gene matches. CDR3 loop: CASSQLAGASNEQFF. As DNA, the CDR3 is TGTGCCAGCAGCCAACTAGCGGGAGCGTCCAATGAGCAGTTCTTC.

This sequence joins TRBV6-5 and TRBJ2-2; 11 bases map to TRBD2. This CDR3 contains 15 residues. V gave up 6 bases and J gave up 5 bases; unmatched junction bases: 5. In germline, CDR1 is MNHEY, CDR2 SVGAGI. CDR3 residues: CASSLAGGPTGELFF. The CDR3 coding sequence is TGTGCCAGCAGCTTAGCGGGAGGGCCTACCGGGGAGCTGTTTTTT.

Written as DNA, the CDR3 is TGTGCCAGCAGCTTTAGCTTTGAGACCCAGTACTTC. Its protein is CASSFSFETQYF. V and J are TRBV5-4 and TRBJ2-5, with D hard to call. Germline CDR1 and CDR2: SGHNT and YYREEE (reference sequence). The V end was cut by 2 bases, the J end by 5 bases, with 7 bases between. This CDR3 contains 12 residues. Together with reference TRBV5-4 and TRBJ2-5, the CDR3 gives the full variable domain: ETGVTQSPTHLIKTRGQQVTLRCSSQSGHNTVSWYQQALGQGPQFIFQYYREEENGRGNFPPRFSGLQFPNYSSELNVNALELDDSALYLCASSFSFETQYFGPGTRLLVL.